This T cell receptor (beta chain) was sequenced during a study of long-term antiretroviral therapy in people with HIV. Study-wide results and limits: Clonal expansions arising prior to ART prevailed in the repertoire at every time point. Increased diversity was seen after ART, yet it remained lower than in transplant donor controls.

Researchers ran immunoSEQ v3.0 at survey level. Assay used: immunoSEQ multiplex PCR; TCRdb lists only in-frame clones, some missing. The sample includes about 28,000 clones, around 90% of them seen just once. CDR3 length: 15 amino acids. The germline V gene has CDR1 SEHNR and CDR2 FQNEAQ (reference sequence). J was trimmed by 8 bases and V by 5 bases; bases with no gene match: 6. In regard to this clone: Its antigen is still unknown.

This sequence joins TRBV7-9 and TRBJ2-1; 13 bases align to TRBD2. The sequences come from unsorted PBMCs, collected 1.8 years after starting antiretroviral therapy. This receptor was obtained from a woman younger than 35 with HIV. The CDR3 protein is CASSTLAGGGDEQFF. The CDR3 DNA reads TGTGCCAGCAGCACACTAGCGGGAGGGGGGGATGAGCAGTTCTTC.